A selection of T cell receptor beta chains follows, all from one sample in a study of cytomegalovirus exposure and HLA in healthy donors. The table came from immunoSEQ multiplex PCR; TCRdb's copy has only in-frame clones and leaves some out. The table includes 130,000 or so clones, less than 75% detected once. Sequencing input: PBMCs. The receptors shown here come from a woman aged 40 to 50 in good health and CMV-seropositive. Each CDR3 is given with its conserved first and last residue. A D gene is named only where the DNA matches it firmly. Size is stated for part of the rows, as once, few or many counts, or as a class when the clone is expanded.

V gene: TRBV5-8
J gene: TRBJ2-1
D gene: .
clone size: .
CDR3 protein: CARGGVLVSSYNEQFF
CDR3 DNA: TGTGCCAGAGGCGGGGTGCTCGTTTCCTCCTACAATGAGCAGTTCTTC

V gene: TRBV5-4
J gene: TRBJ2-7
D gene: .
clone size: .
CDR3 protein: CASSLGGRVYEQYF
CDR3 DNA: TGTGCCAGCAGCTTGGGGGGCAGAGTCTACGAGCAGTACTTC

V gene: TRBV6-5
J gene: TRBJ1-5
D gene: TRBD1
clone size: once
CDR3 protein: CASSPGTVMVQPQHF
CDR3 DNA: TGTGCCAGCAGTCCCGGGACAGTGATGGTTCAGCCCCAGCATTTT

V gene: TRBV10-2
J gene: TRBJ2-2
D gene: .
clone size: once
CDR3 protein: CASKVQGNTGELFF
CDR3 DNA: TGCGCCAGCAAGGTACAGGGGAACACCGGGGAGCTGTTTTTT

V gene: TRBV6-6
J gene: TRBJ1-4
D gene: TRBD1
clone size: .
CDR3 protein: CASSRRQGEKLFF
CDR3 DNA: TGTGCCAGCAGTCGGCGACAGGGTGAAAAACTGTTTTTT

V gene: TRBV7-3
J gene: TRBJ2-2
D gene: TRBD1
clone size: .
CDR3 protein: CASSDRDRGVGELFF
CDR3 DNA: TGTGCCAGCAGCGATCGGGACAGGGGAGTCGGGGAGCTGTTTTTT

V gene: TRBV7-2
J gene: TRBJ1-6
D gene: .
clone size: .
CDR3 protein: CASSSGSGSASPLHF
CDR3 DNA: TGTGCCAGCAGCTCGGGCAGCGGCAGTGCTTCTCCCCTCCACTTT

V gene: TRBV19
J gene: TRBJ2-7
D gene: .
clone size: once
CDR3 protein: CASSIGQNEQYF
CDR3 DNA: TGTGCCAGTAGTATAGGACAGAACGAGCAGTACTTC

V gene: TRBV2
J gene: TRBJ2-2
D gene: TRBD1
clone size: .
CDR3 protein: CASSVQGATTGELFF
CDR3 DNA: TGTGCCAGCAGTGTACAGGGGGCGACGACCGGGGAGCTGTTTTTT

V gene: TRBV9
J gene: TRBJ1-2
D gene: .
clone size: .
CDR3 protein: CASSVKDRIGGYTF
CDR3 DNA: TGTGCCAGCAGCGTAAAGGACAGAATCGGTGGCTACACCTTC

V gene: TRBV7-3
J gene: TRBJ2-3
D gene: .
clone size: .
CDR3 protein: CASSLRDRTDTQYF
CDR3 DNA: TGTGCCAGCAGCTTACGGGATAGGACGGATACGCAGTATTTT

V gene: TRBV5-1
J gene: TRBJ2-1
D gene: .
clone size: few
CDR3 protein: CASSLVVGADEQFF
CDR3 DNA: TGCGCCAGCAGCTTGGTCGTTGGGGCCGATGAGCAGTTCTTC

V gene: TRBV7-2
J gene: TRBJ1-4
D gene: .
clone size: .
CDR3 protein: CASSRNGGTDEKLFF
CDR3 DNA: TGTGCCAGCAGCCGTAACGGGGGAACGGATGAAAAACTGTTTTTT

V gene: TRBV11-1
J gene: TRBJ1-2
D gene: .
clone size: once
CDR3 protein: CASNHRGTVGYTF
CDR3 DNA: TGTGCCAGCAACCATCGGGGGACTGTAGGCTACACCTTC

V gene: TRBV13
J gene: TRBJ2-1
D gene: .
clone size: .
CDR3 protein: CASSPRYGGWVEQFF
CDR3 DNA: TGTGCCAGCAGCCCCCGTTATGGAGGGTGGGTTGAGCAGTTCTTC

V gene: TRBV7-2
J gene: TRBJ2-7
D gene: .
clone size: .
CDR3 protein: CASSRGGYEQYF
CDR3 DNA: TGTGCCAGCAGCCGAGGGGGATACGAGCAGTACTTC

V gene: TRBV6-5
J gene: TRBJ1-6
D gene: .
clone size: .
CDR3 protein: CASSRTALNSPLHF
CDR3 DNA: TGTGCCAGCAGTAGGACAGCGTTGAATTCACCCCTCCACTTT

V gene: TRBV7-2
J gene: TRBJ1-1
D gene: TRBD1
clone size: .
CDR3 protein: CASSFAVTGGTEAFF
CDR3 DNA: TGTGCCAGCAGCTTCGCTGTAACAGGGGGCACTGAAGCTTTCTTT

V gene: TRBV2
J gene: TRBJ2-1
D gene: TRBD2
clone size: .
CDR3 protein: CASSDRLAGGGEQFF
CDR3 DNA: TGTGCCAGCAGTGATCGACTAGCGGGAGGTGGTGAGCAGTTCTTC

V gene: TRBV25-1
J gene: TRBJ2-1
D gene: .
clone size: many
CDR3 protein: CASSELDTSYNEQFF
CDR3 DNA: TGTGCCAGCAGTGAATTAGACACCTCCTACAATGAGCAGTTCTTC

V gene: TRBV11-2
J gene: TRBJ2-2
D gene: TRBD1
clone size: .
CDR3 protein: CASSRDSFYTGELFF
CDR3 DNA: TGTGCCAGCAGCCGGGACAGTTTTTACACCGGGGAGCTGTTTTTT

V gene: TRBV7-9
J gene: TRBJ1-1
D gene: TRBD1
clone size: .
CDR3 protein: CASSLMGQGARNTEAFF
CDR3 DNA: TGTGCCAGCAGCTTGATGGGACAGGGGGCTCGAAACACTGAAGCTTTCTTT

V gene: TRBV7-9
J gene: TRBJ2-7
D gene: TRBD2
clone size: .
CDR3 protein: CASSRVGGTVYEQYF
CDR3 DNA: TGTGCCAGCAGCCGTGTCGGGGGGACGGTATACGAGCAGTACTTC

V gene: TRBV7-3
J gene: TRBJ2-5
D gene: .
clone size: .
CDR3 protein: CASSFNREETQYF
CDR3 DNA: TGTGCCAGCAGCTTTAACAGGGAGGAGACCCAGTACTTC

V gene: TRBV4-1
J gene: TRBJ2-7
D gene: .
clone size: .
CDR3 protein: CASSQGTGRAGHEQYF
CDR3 DNA: TGCGCCAGCAGCCAAGGGACGGGCCGGGCGGGACACGAGCAGTACTTC

V gene: TRBV27
J gene: TRBJ1-2
D gene: TRBD1
clone size: few
CDR3 protein: CASSAQGAVNGYTF
CDR3 DNA: TGTGCCAGCAGTGCACAGGGGGCGGTTAATGGCTACACCTTC

V gene: TRBV9
J gene: TRBJ1-2
D gene: .
clone size: .
CDR3 protein: CASSVDRTVSNYGYTF
CDR3 DNA: TGTGCCAGCAGCGTAGACCGGACAGTTTCTAACTATGGCTACACCTTC

V gene: TRBV30
J gene: TRBJ1-1
D gene: .
clone size: .
CDR3 protein: CAWSVLWGENTEAFF
CDR3 DNA: TGTGCCTGGAGTGTCCTTTGGGGAGAAAACACTGAAGCTTTCTTT

V gene: TRBV4-3
J gene: TRBJ2-1
D gene: TRBD2
clone size: few
CDR3 protein: CASSQDSGLAGSNEQFF
CDR3 DNA: TGCGCCAGCAGCCAAGATTCAGGACTAGCGGGGAGCAATGAGCAGTTCTTC

V gene: TRBV13
J gene: TRBJ2-7
D gene: TRBD2
clone size: .
CDR3 protein: CASSPSGDTSYEQYF
CDR3 DNA: TGTGCCAGCAGCCCTAGCGGGGATACATCCTACGAGCAGTACTTC

V gene: TRBV6-5
J gene: TRBJ2-1
D gene: TRBD2
clone size: once
CDR3 protein: CASSRTSGGADEQFF
CDR3 DNA: TGTGCCAGCAGCCGAACTAGCGGGGGGGCCGATGAGCAGTTCTTC

V gene: TRBV10-3
J gene: TRBJ2-3
D gene: .
clone size: once
CDR3 protein: CAISESPGGGADTQYF
CDR3 DNA: TGTGCCATCAGTGAGTCTCCGGGGGGCGGGGCAGATACGCAGTATTTT

V gene: TRBV5-1
J gene: TRBJ1-5
D gene: .
clone size: .
CDR3 protein: CASSWSGGDQPQHF
CDR3 DNA: TGCGCCAGCAGCTGGTCTGGCGGCGATCAGCCCCAGCATTTT

V gene: TRBV6-1
J gene: TRBJ1-4
D gene: .
clone size: .
CDR3 protein: CASSELPPPRTNEKLFF
CDR3 DNA: TGTGCCAGCAGTGAACTCCCACCTCCCCGGACTAATGAAAAACTGTTTTTT

V gene: TRBV7-9
J gene: TRBJ1-6
D gene: .
clone size: .
CDR3 protein: CASSLEATSPLHF
CDR3 DNA: TGTGCCAGCAGCTTAGAAGCAACCTCACCCCTCCACTTT

V gene: TRBV9
J gene: TRBJ2-3
D gene: TRBD2
clone size: .
CDR3 protein: CASSVGAGGGTDTQYF
CDR3 DNA: TGTGCCAGCAGCGTAGGAGCGGGGGGCGGCACAGATACGCAGTATTTT

V gene: TRBV30
J gene: TRBJ1-2
D gene: TRBD1
clone size: .
CDR3 protein: CAWTADRYDGYTF
CDR3 DNA: TGTGCCTGGACCGCGGACAGGTATGATGGCTACACCTTC

V gene: TRBV5-4
J gene: TRBJ2-1
D gene: .
clone size: .
CDR3 protein: CASSSGTLKSNEQFF
CDR3 DNA: TGTGCCAGCAGCTCCGGGACTCTTAAATCGAATGAGCAGTTCTTC

V gene: TRBV19
J gene: TRBJ1-1
D gene: TRBD1
clone size: .
CDR3 protein: CASSVPGTGTEAFF
CDR3 DNA: TGTGCCAGTAGTGTTCCTGGGACAGGCACTGAAGCTTTCTTT

V gene: TRBV7-2
J gene: TRBJ2-3
D gene: .
clone size: few
CDR3 protein: CASSLGMRNTQYF
CDR3 DNA: TGTGCCAGCAGCTTAGGCATGAGGAATACGCAGTATTTT

V gene: TRBV6-6
J gene: TRBJ1-6
D gene: .
clone size: .
CDR3 protein: CASTERQRRDNSPLHF
CDR3 DNA: TGTGCCAGCACCGAACGACAGAGGAGGGATAATTCACCCCTCCACTTT